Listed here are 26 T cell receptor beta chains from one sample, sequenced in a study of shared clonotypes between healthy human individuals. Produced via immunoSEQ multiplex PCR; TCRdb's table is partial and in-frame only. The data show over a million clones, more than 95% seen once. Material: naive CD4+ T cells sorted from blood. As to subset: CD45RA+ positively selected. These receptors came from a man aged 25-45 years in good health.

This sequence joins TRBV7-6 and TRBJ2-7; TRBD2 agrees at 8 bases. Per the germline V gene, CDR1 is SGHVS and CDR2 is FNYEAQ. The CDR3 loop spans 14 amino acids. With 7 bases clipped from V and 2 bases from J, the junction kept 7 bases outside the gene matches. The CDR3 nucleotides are TGTGCCAGCAAGCTCGCGGGAGGTCCCTACGAGCAGTACTTC. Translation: CASKLAGGPYEQYF.

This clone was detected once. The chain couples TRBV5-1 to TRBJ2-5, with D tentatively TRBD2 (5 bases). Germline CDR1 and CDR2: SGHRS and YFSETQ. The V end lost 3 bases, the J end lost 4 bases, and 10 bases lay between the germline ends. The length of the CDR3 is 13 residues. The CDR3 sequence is CASSSPRGETQYF. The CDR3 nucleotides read TGCGCCAGCAGCTCCCCCCGGGGAGAGACCCAGTACTTC.

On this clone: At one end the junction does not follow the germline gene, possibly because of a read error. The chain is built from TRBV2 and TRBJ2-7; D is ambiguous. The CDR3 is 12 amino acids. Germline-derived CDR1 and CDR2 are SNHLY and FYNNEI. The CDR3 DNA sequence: TGTGCCAGCCGTGAAGTAGGGAACGAGCAGTACTTC. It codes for CASREVGNEQYF.

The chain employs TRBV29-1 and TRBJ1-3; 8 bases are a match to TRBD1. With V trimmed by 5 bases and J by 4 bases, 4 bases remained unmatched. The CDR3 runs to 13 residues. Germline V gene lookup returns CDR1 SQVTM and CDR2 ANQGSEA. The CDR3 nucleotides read TGCAGCGTTAGGACAGGGTTGGGAAACACCATATATTTT. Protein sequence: CSVRTGLGNTIYF. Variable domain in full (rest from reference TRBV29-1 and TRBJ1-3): SAVISQKPSRDICQRGTSLTIQCQVDSQVTMMFWYRQQPGQSLTLIATANQGSEATYESGFVIDKFPISRPNLTFSTLTVSNMSPEDSSIYLCSVRTGLGNTIYFGEGSWLTVV.

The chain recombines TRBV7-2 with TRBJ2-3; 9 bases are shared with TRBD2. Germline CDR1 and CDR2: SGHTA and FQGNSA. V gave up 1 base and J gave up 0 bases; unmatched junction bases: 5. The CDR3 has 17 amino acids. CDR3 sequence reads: CASSLGALAGSTDTQYF. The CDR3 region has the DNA TGTGCCAGCAGCTTAGGTGCCCTAGCGGGAAGCACAGATACGCAGTATTTT. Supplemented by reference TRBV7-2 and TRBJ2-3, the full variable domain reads GAGVSQSPSNKVTEKGKDVELRCDPISGHTALYWYRQSLGQGLEFLIYFQGNSAPDKSGLPSDRFSAERTGGSVSTLTIQRTQQEDSAVYLCASSLGALAGSTDTQYFGPGTRLTVL.

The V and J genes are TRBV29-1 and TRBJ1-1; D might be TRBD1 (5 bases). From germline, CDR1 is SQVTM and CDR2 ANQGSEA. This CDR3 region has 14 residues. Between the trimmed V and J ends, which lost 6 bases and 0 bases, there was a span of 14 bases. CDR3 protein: CSVAQLTVNTEAFF. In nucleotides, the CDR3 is TGCAGCGTCGCCCAATTGACAGTGAACACTGAAGCTTTCTTT.

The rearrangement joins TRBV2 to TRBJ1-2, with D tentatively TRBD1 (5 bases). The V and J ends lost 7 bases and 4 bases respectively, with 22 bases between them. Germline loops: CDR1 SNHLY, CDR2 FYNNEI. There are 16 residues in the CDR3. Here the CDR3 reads CASMEGPVYLFYGYTF. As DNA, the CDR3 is TGTGCCAGCATGGAGGGACCCGTTTACCTTTTCTATGGCTACACCTTC.

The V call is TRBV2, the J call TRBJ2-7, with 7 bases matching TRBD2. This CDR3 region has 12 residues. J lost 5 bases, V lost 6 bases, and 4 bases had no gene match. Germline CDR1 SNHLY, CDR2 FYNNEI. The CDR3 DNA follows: TGTGCCAGCAGGACTAGCATAAACGAGCAGTACTTC. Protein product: CASRTSINEQYF.

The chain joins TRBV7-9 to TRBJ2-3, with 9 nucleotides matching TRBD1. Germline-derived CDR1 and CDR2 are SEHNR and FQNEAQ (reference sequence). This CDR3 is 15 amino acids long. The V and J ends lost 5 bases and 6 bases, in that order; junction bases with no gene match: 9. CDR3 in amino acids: CASSISGQGWDTQYF. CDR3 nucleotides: TGTGCCAGCAGCATTTCGGGACAGGGATGGGATACGCAGTATTTT.

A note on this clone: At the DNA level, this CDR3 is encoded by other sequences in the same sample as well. DNA for the CDR3: TGCGCCAGCAGCTTGGATGGGGGAAGCACAGATACGCAGTATTTT. Its protein is CASSLDGGSTDTQYF. The rearrangement uses TRBV5-1 and TRBJ2-3; D tentatively fits TRBD1 or TRBD2 (5 bases each). The CDR3 has 15 amino acids. Germline CDR1 and CDR2: SGHRS and YFSETQ. Trimming removed 0 bases at V and 0 bases at J, with 8 bases between.

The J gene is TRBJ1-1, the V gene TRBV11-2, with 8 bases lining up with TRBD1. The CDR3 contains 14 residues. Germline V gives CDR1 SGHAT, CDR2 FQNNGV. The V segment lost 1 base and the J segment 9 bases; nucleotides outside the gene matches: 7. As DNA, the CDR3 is TGTGCCAGCAGCTTAGGACAGGGGCTTCGGCAAGCTTTCTTT. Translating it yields CASSLGQGLRQAFF.

CDR3 region: CASSLAIRTGLAESYEQYF. The CDR3 nucleotides are TGCGCCAGCAGCTTGGCCATTCGTACGGGACTAGCGGAGTCCTACGAGCAGTACTTC. This chain joins TRBV5-1 and TRBJ2-7, with 11 positions matching TRBD2. With V trimmed by 0 bases and J by 1 base, 12 bases remained unmatched. Germline V lookup: CDR1 SGHRS, CDR2 YFSETQ. The CDR3 covers 19 residues.

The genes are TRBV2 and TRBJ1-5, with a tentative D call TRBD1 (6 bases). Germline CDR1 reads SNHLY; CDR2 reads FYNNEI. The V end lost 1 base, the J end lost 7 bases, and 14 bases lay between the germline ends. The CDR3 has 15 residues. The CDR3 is CASSEVRGGGQPQHF. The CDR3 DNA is TGTGCCAGCAGTGAAGTACGTGGGGGCGGGCAGCCCCAGCATTTT.

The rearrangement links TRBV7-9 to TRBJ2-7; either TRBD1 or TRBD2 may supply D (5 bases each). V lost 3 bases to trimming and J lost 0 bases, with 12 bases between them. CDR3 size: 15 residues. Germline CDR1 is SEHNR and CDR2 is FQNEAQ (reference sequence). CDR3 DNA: TGTGCCAGCAGCTTCAGAGGGGATCCCTCCTACGAGCAGTACTTC. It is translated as CASSFRGDPSYEQYF. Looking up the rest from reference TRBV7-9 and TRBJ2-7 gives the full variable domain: DTGVSQNPRHKITKRGQNVTFRCDPISEHNRLYWYRQTLGQGPEFLTYFQNEAQLEKSRLLSDRFSAERPKGSFSTLEIQRTEQGDSAMYLCASSFRGDPSYEQYFGPGTRLTVT.

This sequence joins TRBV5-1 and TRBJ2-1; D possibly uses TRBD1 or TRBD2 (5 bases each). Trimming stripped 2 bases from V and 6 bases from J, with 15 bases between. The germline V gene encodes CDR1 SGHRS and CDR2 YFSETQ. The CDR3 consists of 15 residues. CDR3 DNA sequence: TGCGCCAGCAGCTTCCTTTCGGGGACGGGCAATGAGCAGTTCTTC. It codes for CASSFLSGTGNEQFF. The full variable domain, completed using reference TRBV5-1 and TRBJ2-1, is KAGVTQTPRYLIKTRGQQVTLSCSPISGHRSVSWYQQTPGQGLQFLFEYFSETQRNKGNFPGRFSGRQFSNSRSEMNVSTLELGDSALYLCASSFLSGTGNEQFFGPGTRLTVL.

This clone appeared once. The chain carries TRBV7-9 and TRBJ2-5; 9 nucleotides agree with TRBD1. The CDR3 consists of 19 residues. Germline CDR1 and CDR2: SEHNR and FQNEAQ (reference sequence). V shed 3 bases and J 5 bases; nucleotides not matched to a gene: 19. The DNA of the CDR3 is TGTGCCAGCAGCTTCTTAAACTACCGGGACAGGGTATCTCAGGAGACCCAGTACTTC. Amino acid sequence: CASSFLNYRDRVSQETQYF.

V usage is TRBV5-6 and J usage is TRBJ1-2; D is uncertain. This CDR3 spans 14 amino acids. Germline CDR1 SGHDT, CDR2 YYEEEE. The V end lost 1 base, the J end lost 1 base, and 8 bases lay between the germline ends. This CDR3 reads CASSLSRINYGYTF. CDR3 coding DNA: TGTGCCAGCAGCTTGAGCAGGATTAACTATGGCTACACCTTC.

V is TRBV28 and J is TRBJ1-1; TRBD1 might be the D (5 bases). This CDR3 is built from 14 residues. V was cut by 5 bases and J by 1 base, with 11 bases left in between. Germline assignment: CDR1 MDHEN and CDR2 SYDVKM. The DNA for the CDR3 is TGTGCCAGCAGTCCGCCCGACAGGAACACTGAAGCTTTCTTT. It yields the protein CASSPPDRNTEAFF. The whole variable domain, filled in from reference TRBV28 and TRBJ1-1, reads DVKVTQSSRYLVKRTGEKVFLECVQDMDHENMFWYRQDPGLGLRLIYFSYDVKMKEKGDIPEGYSVSREKKERFSLILESASTNQTSMYLCASSPPDRNTEAFFGQGTRLTVV.

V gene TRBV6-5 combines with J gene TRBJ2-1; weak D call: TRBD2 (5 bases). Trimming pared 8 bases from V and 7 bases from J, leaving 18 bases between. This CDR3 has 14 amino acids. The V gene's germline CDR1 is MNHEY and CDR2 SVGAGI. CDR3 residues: CASGSGIPFNEQFF. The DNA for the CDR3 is TGTGCCAGCGGGTCCGGGATCCCCTTTAATGAGCAGTTCTTC.

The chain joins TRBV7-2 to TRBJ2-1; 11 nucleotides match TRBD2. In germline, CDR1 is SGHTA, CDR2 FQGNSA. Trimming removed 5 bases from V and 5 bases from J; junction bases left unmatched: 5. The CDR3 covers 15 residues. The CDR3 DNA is TGTGCCAGCAGCCTCCGACTAGCGGGGAACAATGAGCAGTTCTTC. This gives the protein CASSLRLAGNNEQFF.

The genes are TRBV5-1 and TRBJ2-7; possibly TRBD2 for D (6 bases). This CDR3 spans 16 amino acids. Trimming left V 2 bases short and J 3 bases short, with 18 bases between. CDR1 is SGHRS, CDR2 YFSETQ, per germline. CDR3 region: CASSFAGNSYSYEQYF. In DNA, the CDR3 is TGCGCCAGCAGCTTTGCGGGGAACTCCTATAGCTACGAGCAGTACTTC.

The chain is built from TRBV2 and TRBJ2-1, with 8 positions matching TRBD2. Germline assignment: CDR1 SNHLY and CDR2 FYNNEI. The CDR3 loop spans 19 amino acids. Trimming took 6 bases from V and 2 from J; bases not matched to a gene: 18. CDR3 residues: CASSSIGQIAGIAYNEQFF. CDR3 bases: TGTGCCAGCAGCTCCATAGGACAGATAGCGGGGATCGCCTACAATGAGCAGTTCTTC.

In DNA form, the CDR3 reads TGCAGCGTTGCGGGACTACCCCCCTACGAGCAGTACTTC. Amino acid sequence: CSVAGLPPYEQYF. The V call is TRBV29-1, the J call TRBJ2-7; 7 bases map to TRBD2. The junction had 5 bases not matched to a gene; V was cut back by 4 bases and J by 2 bases. Germline-derived CDR1 and CDR2 are SQVTM and ANQGSEA. The CDR3 has 13 residues.

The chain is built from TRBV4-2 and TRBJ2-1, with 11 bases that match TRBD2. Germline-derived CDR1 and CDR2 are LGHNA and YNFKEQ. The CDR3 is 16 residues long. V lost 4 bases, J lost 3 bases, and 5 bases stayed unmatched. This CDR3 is CASSRAGLADYNEQFF. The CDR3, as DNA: TGTGCCAGCAGCCGGGCGGGACTAGCGGACTACAATGAGCAGTTCTTC.

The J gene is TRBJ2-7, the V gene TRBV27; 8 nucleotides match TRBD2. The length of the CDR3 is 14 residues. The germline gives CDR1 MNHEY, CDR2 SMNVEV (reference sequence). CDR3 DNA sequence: TGTGCGAGCGGGAGAGGCCCCCCCTCCTACGAGCAGTACTTC. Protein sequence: CASGRGPPSYEQYF.

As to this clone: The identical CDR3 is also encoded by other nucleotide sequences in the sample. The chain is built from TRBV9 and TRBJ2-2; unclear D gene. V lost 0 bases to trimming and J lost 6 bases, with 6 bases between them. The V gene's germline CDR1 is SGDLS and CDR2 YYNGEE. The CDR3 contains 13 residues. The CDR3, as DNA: TGTGCCAGCAGCGTAGGGGGTGCCGGGGAGCTGTTTTTT. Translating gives CASSVGGAGELFF.